The 18 T cell receptor beta chains given below trace back to one sample, sequenced in a study of blood T cell repertoires in COVID-19. Clones were sequenced by immunoSEQ multiplex PCR, and TCRdb holds only the in-frame ones, with some missing. The table shows about 190,000 clones, with around nine tenths occurring only once. The sample taken for sequencing was peripheral blood. These receptors originate from a woman aged 70-85 years with COVID-19, enrolled during active disease.

The chain couples TRBV6-5 to TRBJ1-1; 9 bases are a match to TRBD1. Losses at the gene ends were 8 bases for V and 4 bases for J; bases not matched to a gene: 11. CDR1 and CDR2 (germline): MNHEY, SVGAGI. CDR3 size: 15 residues. The CDR3 region has the DNA TGTGCCAGCTATAAAAAGAACAGGGGGCGCACTGAAGCTTTCTTT. Translation gives CASYKKNRGRTEAFF.

The rearrangement uses TRBV18 and TRBJ1-5; TRBD1 is a possible D gene (6 bases). Between the trimmed V and J ends, which lost 6 bases and 7 bases, there was a span of 13 bases. Germline V gene sequence: CDR1 KGHSH, CDR2 LQKENI. The CDR3 sequence is 13 residues long. The CDR3 nucleotides read TGTGCCAGCTCCGTAACGGGGGGCCAGCCCCAGCATTTT. This sequence encodes CASSVTGGQPQHF. The entire variable domain, with the rest obtained from reference TRBV18 and TRBJ1-5, is as follows: NAGVMQNPRHLVRRRGQEARLRCSPMKGHSHVYWYRQLPEEGLKFMVYLQKENIIDESGMPKERFSAEFPKEGPSILRIQQVVRGDSAAYFCASSVTGGQPQHFGDGTRLSIL.

The chain uses TRBV5-1 and TRBJ1-2; no definite D call. V gave up 4 bases and J gave up 4 bases, with 11 bases separating them. This CDR3 region has 13 residues. CDR1 is SGHRS and CDR2 is YFSETQ in the germline V gene. CDR3 DNA: TGCGCCAGCAGCCCCGATGGGCTCTATGGCTACACCTTC. It is translated as CASSPDGLYGYTF. The whole variable domain, filled in from reference TRBV5-1 and TRBJ1-2, reads KAGVTQTPRYLIKTRGQQVTLSCSPISGHRSVSWYQQTPGQGLQFLFEYFSETQRNKGNFPGRFSGRQFSNSRSEMNVSTLELGDSALYLCASSPDGLYGYTFGSGTRLTVV.

The table lists this clone with a count of one. The chain joins TRBV6-2 or TRBV6-3 to TRBJ2-4, with D tentatively TRBD1 (6 bases). The CDR3 spans 12 residues. CDR1 and CDR2 (germline): MNHEY, SVGEGT. Trimming removed 5 bases at V and 9 bases at J, with 11 bases between. In DNA, the CDR3 is TGTGCCAGCAGTAACAGGGTGGCCATTCAGTACTTC. It specifies CASSNRVAIQYF.

The rearrangement uses TRBV28 and TRBJ1-4, with 7 bases fitting TRBD1. This CDR3 has 15 amino acids. In germline, CDR1 is MDHEN, CDR2 SYDVKM. Trimming at V came to 4 bases and at J to 5 bases, leaving 7 bases not matched to a gene. CDR3 region: CASSSPDRPNEKLFF. In nucleotides, the CDR3 is TGTGCCAGCAGTTCACCGGACAGGCCAAATGAAAAACTGTTTTTT.

The chain joins TRBV19 to TRBJ2-5; TRBD1 agrees at 7 bases. The CDR3 spans 15 residues. Germline V CDR1 and CDR2: LNHDA, SQIVND (reference sequence). The V segment lost 7 bases and the J segment 0 bases; nucleotides outside the gene matches: 8. The CDR3 sequence: CASKSTGMYQETQYF. The CDR3 coding sequence is TGTGCCAGTAAATCGACAGGGATGTACCAAGAGACCCAGTACTTC.

This rearrangement joins TRBV7-3 to TRBJ2-3; 11 nucleotides align to TRBD2. Germline assignment: CDR1 SGHTA and CDR2 FQGTGA. V gave up 3 bases and J gave up 6 bases; unmatched junction bases: 5. CDR3 length equals 15 residues. As DNA, the CDR3 is TGTGCCAGCAGCTTGGTAGCGGGAGGGACGGATACGCAGTATTTT. Its protein product is CASSLVAGGTDTQYF.

V and J are TRBV6-5 and TRBJ1-2; D possibly corresponds to TRBD1 (6 bases). Deletions cut 5 bases from V and 7 bases from J, with 14 bases between. CDR3 size: 13 residues. The germline CDR1 and CDR2 sequences are MNHEY and SVGAGI. As DNA, the CDR3 is TGTGCCAGCAGTCCATACAGGGAATTTGGCTACACCTTC. Translating it yields CASSPYREFGYTF.

V gene TRBV19 combines with J gene TRBJ1-1; D is possibly TRBD1 (5 bases). CDR1 LNHDA and CDR2 SQIVND come from the germline V gene (reference sequence). There are 16 residues in the CDR3. V was pared by 1 base and J by 0 bases, with 12 bases between. The CDR3 loop is CASSIVFREVNTEAFF. In DNA, the CDR3 is TGTGCCAGTAGTATAGTCTTCAGGGAGGTGAACACTGAAGCTTTCTTT. The whole variable domain, remainder taken from reference TRBV19 and TRBJ1-1, is DGGITQSPKYLFRKEGQNVTLSCEQNLNHDAMYWYRQDPGQGLRLIYYSQIVNDFQKGDIAEGYSVSREKKESFPLTVTSAQKNPTAFYLCASSIVFREVNTEAFFGQGTRLTVV.

The chain carries TRBV3-1 (or the pseudogene TRBV3-2) and TRBJ2-7; D perhaps matches TRBD2 (5 bases). The germline V gene encodes CDR1 LGHDT and CDR2 YNNKEL (reference sequence). This CDR3 has 15 residues. V lost 2 bases, J lost 0 bases, and 11 bases lay in between. CDR3 DNA sequence: TGTGCCAGCAGCCAATCGGGGTCCCCCTCCTACGAGCAGTACTTC. It specifies CASSQSGSPSYEQYF.

The gene calls are TRBV24-1 and TRBJ1-1, with D maybe TRBD1 (5 bases). Trimming shortened V by 4 bases and J by 8 bases, and 16 bases separated the two germline ends. Per germline, CDR1 KGHDR and CDR2 SFDVKD. This CDR3 contains 14 residues. CDR3 amino acids: CATSDPGPSKEAFF. The CDR3 nucleotides read TGTGCCACCAGTGACCCAGGGCCTTCTAAAGAAGCTTTCTTT.

This chain joins TRBV10-3 and TRBJ2-2; TRBD2 agrees at 9 bases. V shed 3 bases, J shed 3 bases, and the junction held 5 bases outside the gene matches. Germline loops: CDR1 ENHRY, CDR2 SYGVKD. This CDR3 comprises 16 residues. The CDR3 nucleotides read TGTGCCATCAGTGAATTGGCTAGCGGGGACACCGGGGAGCTGTTTTTT. Translating it yields CAISELASGDTGELFF.

This clone appeared a single time. The V call is TRBV27, the J call TRBJ2-5; TRBD2 is a possible D gene (6 bases). V dropped 5 bases and J dropped 5 bases, with 21 bases sitting between them. Germline V gene lookup returns CDR1 MNHEY and CDR2 SMNVEV (reference sequence). The CDR3 spans 16 residues. CDR3 protein: CASSPPPGDIWETQYF. Written as DNA, the CDR3 is TGTGCCAGCAGTCCGCCCCCGGGAGACATCTGGGAGACCCAGTACTTC.

V gene TRBV5-1 combines with J gene TRBJ2-3; the match to TRBD2 covers 12 bases. The CDR3 runs 16 residues. The V gene end was trimmed by 3 bases and the J gene end by 0 bases; junction bases not matched to a gene: 2. Germline V CDR1 and CDR2: SGHRS, YFSETQ. CDR3 bases: TGCGCCAGCAGCTCGGGACTAGCGGGCAGCACAGATACGCAGTATTTT. The encoded protein is CASSSGLAGSTDTQYF.

This clone has just one count. This sequence joins TRBV5-1 and TRBJ2-7; 7 nucleotides agree with TRBD2. V was clipped by 5 bases and J by 4 bases; unmatched bases: 12. Germline-derived CDR1 and CDR2 are SGHRS and YFSETQ. The CDR3 sequence is 15 residues long. The CDR3: CASSRAGAPSYEQYF. The CDR3 bases are TGCGCCAGCAGTAGGGCGGGAGCCCCGTCGTACGAGCAGTACTTC.

J is TRBJ2-4 and V is TRBV6-2 or TRBV6-3, with 10 bases fitting TRBD1. Germline-derived CDR1 and CDR2 are MNHEY and SVGEGT. The CDR3 consists of 14 residues. Trimming at V came to 4 bases and at J to 8 bases, leaving 5 bases not matched to a gene. The CDR3 protein is CASSFGTGEYIQYF. The CDR3 nucleotides read TGTGCCAGCAGTTTCGGGACAGGGGAGTACATTCAGTACTTC.

Here the CDR3 DNA reads TGTGCCAGCAGCTTGGATAGAGGGAATTCACCCCTCCACTTT. As protein: CASSLDRGNSPLHF. The chain has TRBV5-5 and TRBJ1-6, with D hard to call. The germline CDR1 and CDR2 sequences are SGHKS and YYEKEE (reference sequence). Trimming cost V 0 bases and J 7 bases, with 8 bases left between them. This CDR3 contains 14 residues.

The V gene is TRBV28, the J gene TRBJ1-1, with D possibly being TRBD1 (6 bases). The ends were cut back, 6 bases at V and 8 bases at J, with 10 bases in the middle. The CDR3 consists of 11 residues. The germline V gene encodes CDR1 MDHEN and CDR2 SYDVKM. The CDR3, as DNA: TGTGCCAGCAGGTCCGGGACAGAAGCTTTCTTT. Protein: CASRSGTEAFF.